The 21 T cell receptor beta chains presented below share a single source sample, sequenced in a study of T cells in localized non-small cell lung cancer. Assay used: immunoSEQ multiplex PCR; TCRdb lists only in-frame clones, some missing. The repertoire consists of just under 35,000 clones, with 80% to 95% occurring once and the leading ten covering around 11%. Sequences were derived from peripheral blood mononuclear cells, sampled before any cancer treatment. The receptors stem from a female donor at least 60 years old with stage II lung adenocarcinoma.

The CDR3 bases are TGTGCCAGCAGCTTGGGTGGCGCGACTGATGAAAAACTGTTTTTT. This gives the protein CASSLGGATDEKLFF. This chain connects TRBV5-4 to TRBJ1-4; D call uncertain. Trimming cost V 0 bases and J 6 bases, with 12 bases left between them. This CDR3 is built from 15 residues. In germline, CDR1 is SGHNT, CDR2 YYREEE (reference sequence).

This clone was seen a single time. The chain couples TRBV7-2 to TRBJ2-5, with 11 nucleotides matching TRBD2. Trimming took 5 bases from V and 2 from J; bases not matched to a gene: 7. CDR1 is SGHTA and CDR2 is FQGNSA in the germline V gene. The CDR3 extends over 16 amino acids. The CDR3 protein is CASSPGTSGKQETQYF. The DNA for the CDR3 is TGTGCCAGCAGCCCAGGGACTAGCGGCAAACAAGAGACCCAGTACTTC.

The chain links TRBV7-7 to TRBJ1-1; D remains unclear. The germline V gene has CDR1 SSHAT and CDR2 FNYEAQ (reference sequence). The CDR3 has 14 residues. Trimming pared 5 bases from V and 1 base from J, leaving 11 bases between. The CDR3 spells CASSPLLQNTEAFF. The CDR3 DNA follows: TGTGCCAGCAGCCCACTTCTGCAGAACACTGAAGCTTTCTTT.

V gene TRBV5-1 combines with J gene TRBJ2-3; D unclear. There are 13 residues in the CDR3. Germline lookup yields CDR1 SGHRS and CDR2 YFSETQ. Trimming left V 0 bases short and J 1 base short, with 3 bases between. Here the CDR3 reads CASSLDGTDTQYF. In DNA form, the CDR3 reads TGCGCCAGCAGCTTGGACGGCACAGATACGCAGTATTTT. The full variable domain, rest sourced from reference TRBV5-1 and TRBJ2-3, is KAGVTQTPRYLIKTRGQQVTLSCSPISGHRSVSWYQQTPGQGLQFLFEYFSETQRNKGNFPGRFSGRQFSNSRSEMNVSTLELGDSALYLCASSLDGTDTQYFGPGTRLTVL.

Worth noting for this clone: Different DNA sequences within this sample yield the same CDR3. V and J are TRBV6-1 and TRBJ2-7; D might be TRBD2 (5 bases). CDR1 is MNHNS and CDR2 is SASEGT in the germline V gene. The CDR3 loop spans 13 amino acids. Trimming removed 1 base at V and 3 bases at J, with 7 bases between. The CDR3 sequence: CASSEGTLYEQYF. The CDR3 nucleotides read TGTGCCAGCAGTGAAGGGACTCTCTACGAGCAGTACTTC.

The gene calls are TRBV2 and TRBJ2-4, with 10 bases that match TRBD2. There are 13 residues in the CDR3. Germline lookup yields CDR1 SNHLY and CDR2 FYNNEI. The V segment lost 7 bases and the J segment 9 bases; nucleotides outside the gene matches: 6. Written as DNA, the CDR3 is TGTGCCAGCACCCCACTAGCGGGGACCATTCAGTACTTC. Its translation: CASTPLAGTIQYF.

The CDR3 bases are TGTGCCAGCAGCGAGCAACAGTACCAAGAGACCCAGTACTTC. This encodes CASSEQQYQETQYF. The rearrangement joins TRBV5-4 to TRBJ2-5; D call uncertain. V was trimmed by 4 bases and J by 0 bases, leaving 10 bases between them. The CDR3 is 14 residues long. The germline gives CDR1 SGHNT, CDR2 YYREEE (reference sequence).

The chain is built from TRBV4-2 and TRBJ1-1; TRBD1 agrees at 9 bases. The junction had 14 bases not matched to a gene; V was cut back by 0 bases and J by 3 bases. CDR3 length: 19 amino acids. From germline, CDR1 is LGHNA and CDR2 YNFKEQ. The CDR3 DNA reads as TGTGCCAGCAGCCAAGATCCTACAGGGGGCGCAGGTGGGGACACTGAAGCTTTCTTT. Amino acids: CASSQDPTGGAGGDTEAFF.

This rearrangement joins TRBV6-5 to TRBJ1-2; D unclear. V was pared by 3 bases and J by 1 base, with 0 bases between. Germline CDR1 is MNHEY and CDR2 is SVGAGI. The CDR3 loop spans 11 amino acids. The chain's CDR3 is CASSYNYGYTF. The CDR3 region has the DNA TGTGCCAGCAGTTATAACTATGGCTACACCTTC.

This chain's CDR3 is CASRPSGLNTGELFF. In nucleotides, the CDR3 is TGCGCCAGCAGGCCTAGCGGGCTGAACACCGGGGAGCTGTTTTTT. The rearrangement links TRBV5-1 to TRBJ2-2, with 8 bases that match TRBD2. The CDR3 extends over 15 amino acids. Germline CDR1 SGHRS, CDR2 YFSETQ. V was clipped by 5 bases and J by 1 base; unmatched bases: 4.

The chain couples TRBV15 to TRBJ2-7, with D hard to call. V shed 6 bases and J shed 3 bases, with 18 bases lying between them. The CDR3 has 15 amino acids. Germline V gene lookup returns CDR1 LNHNV and CDR2 YYDKDF (reference sequence). CDR3 loop: CATSLTFGSSYEQYF. CDR3 sequence (DNA): TGTGCCACCAGTCTAACTTTCGGCTCAAGCTACGAGCAGTACTTC.

The gene calls are TRBV5-1 and TRBJ2-1; TRBD2 aligns across 7 bases. CDR1 is SGHRS, CDR2 YFSETQ, per germline. The CDR3 runs 14 residues. The ends lost 4 bases at V and 5 bases at J; junction bases unmatched: 6. CDR3: CASSLSGLNNEQFF. The CDR3 region has the DNA TGCGCCAGCAGCCTTAGCGGGCTGAACAATGAGCAGTTCTTC.

The gene calls are TRBV2 and TRBJ2-1, with TRBD2 identical over 9 bases. There are 20 residues in the CDR3. V was pared by 8 bases and J by 0 bases, with 20 bases of the junction left unmatched. Germline V gene sequence: CDR1 SNHLY, CDR2 FYNNEI. CDR3 DNA sequence: TGTGCCAGCTTCACATCTTACCTGGCGGGAGGGGAGAGCTCCTACAATGAGCAGTTCTTC. It translates to CASFTSYLAGGESSYNEQFF.

V usage is TRBV14 and J usage is TRBJ1-5, with D perhaps TRBD1 (5 bases). Per the germline V gene, CDR1 is SGHDN and CDR2 is FVKESK. The CDR3 is 19 residues long. V lost 0 bases and J 4 bases, leaving 22 bases between the germline ends. This CDR3 is CASSQEEVDWDDGNQPQHF. The DNA of the CDR3 is TGTGCCAGCAGCCAAGAAGAGGTTGATTGGGACGATGGGAATCAGCCCCAGCATTTT.

The chain is built from TRBV27 and TRBJ2-2; a weak D match, TRBD2 (6 bases). With 3 bases removed from V and 4 bases from J, the gap between germline ends came to 12 bases. The CDR3 loop spans 15 amino acids. Per the germline V gene, CDR1 is MNHEY and CDR2 is SMNVEV (reference sequence). In nucleotides, the CDR3 is TGTGCCAGCAGTTTCGGAGGGCCGAGCACCGGGGAGCTGTTTTTT. This translates into CASSFGGPSTGELFF.

The rearrangement joins TRBV25-1 to TRBJ2-1; 8 bases fit TRBD2. CDR1 MGHDK and CDR2 SYGVNS come from the germline V gene. V was clipped by 4 bases and J by 9 bases; unmatched bases: 11. The CDR3 loop spans 15 amino acids. DNA of the CDR3: TGTGCCAGCAGTGGCACGGGACTAGTGATCGGTGAGCAGTTCTTC. Translation gives CASSGTGLVIGEQFF. Based on the CDR3 plus reference TRBV25-1 and TRBJ2-1, the full variable domain is EADIYQTPRYLVIGTGKKITLECSQTMGHDKMYWYQQDPGMELHLIHYSYGVNSTEKGDLSSESTVSRIRTEHFPLTLESARPSHTSQYLCASSGTGLVIGEQFFGPGTRLTVL.

This clone showed up just once. The CDR3 here is CASSQFGMRAVNTEAFF. The CDR3 coding sequence is TGTGCCAGCAGCCAATTTGGGATGAGGGCGGTGAACACTGAAGCTTTCTTT. The genes are TRBV14 and TRBJ1-1, with D unresolved. CDR3 length equals 17 residues. Germline CDR1 and CDR2: SGHDN and FVKESK. Trimming took off 2 bases at V and 0 bases at J, with 16 bases between the two ends.

The J gene is TRBJ1-4, the V gene TRBV28; no reliable D call. Looked up from germline, CDR1 is MDHEN and CDR2 is SYDVKM. The CDR3 covers 15 residues. V gave up 4 bases and J gave up 7 bases, with 16 bases separating them. The CDR3 region has the DNA TGTGCCAGCAGTTGGGGTATGGGGTCCCTTGAAAAACTGTTTTTT. It codes for CASSWGMGSLEKLFF.

The chain employs TRBV5-1 and TRBJ1-4; D gene uncertain. Germline values: CDR1 SGHRS, CDR2 YFSETQ. This CDR3 is 14 amino acids long. The germline V and J ends were trimmed by 0 bases and 3 bases, with 6 bases remaining between them. CDR3 loop: CASSLDRANEKLFF. The DNA of the CDR3 is TGCGCCAGCAGCTTGGACCGGGCTAATGAAAAACTGTTTTTT.

The rearrangement joins TRBV7-8 to TRBJ2-1; D is perhaps TRBD2 (6 bases). Germline values: CDR1 SGHVS, CDR2 FQNEAQ. V was shortened by 1 base and J by 8 bases, with 6 bases between the two germline ends. This CDR3 comprises 12 residues. The chain's CDR3 is CASSLGRDEQFF. As DNA, the CDR3 is TGTGCCAGCAGCTTAGGGAGGGATGAGCAGTTCTTC. The full variable domain, rest sourced from reference TRBV7-8 and TRBJ2-1, is GAGVSQSPRYKVAKRGQDVALRCDPISGHVSLFWYQQALGQGPEFLTYFQNEAQLDKSGLPSDRFFAERPEGSVSTLKIQRTQQEDSAVYLCASSLGRDEQFFGPGTRLTVL.

The chain joins TRBV11-3 to TRBJ2-1, with 15 bases identical to TRBD2. The CDR3 sequence is 15 residues long. V trimming: 1 base; J trimming: 10 bases; junction bases outside the gene matches: 2. CDR1 and CDR2 from the germline V gene are SGHNT and YENEEA. The CDR3 protein is CASSLGGTSGGEQFF. Here the CDR3 DNA reads TGTGCCAGCAGCTTAGGTGGGACTAGCGGGGGGGAGCAGTTCTTC.